A selection of T cell receptor beta chains follows, all from one sample in a study of cytomegalovirus exposure and HLA in healthy donors. The table came from immunoSEQ multiplex PCR; TCRdb's copy has only in-frame clones and leaves some out. The sample has 120,000 to 150,000 clones, over 70% seen once. Sequencing was carried out using PBMCs. The source is a woman in her thirties or forties in good health and CMV-seronegative. Both conserved end residues are part of each CDR3. The D gene is left open where the match is weak. Rows may omit the clone size; those that give it use once, few, many or a size class.

cdr3_nt	cdr3_aa	cdr3_length	clone_size	j_call	v_call	d_call
TGTGCCAGCAGTTTATACACCATTCATGCAGGGACTGGGGCCAACGTCCTGACTTTC	CASSLYTIHAGTGANVLTF	19	-	TRBJ2-6	TRBV27	-
TGTGCCAGCAGCCAAACAGGGGACTATGGCTACACCTTC	CASSQTGDYGYTF	13	few	TRBJ1-2	TRBV7-2	TRBD1
TGTGCCTGGGGGCCGGGCTCCTCAGGAGGGGAGACCCAGTACTTC	CAWGPGSSGGETQYF	15	once	TRBJ2-5	TRBV30	-
TGCGCCAGCAGCTTGTTTCTCAGCGTACTTGGAAACACCATATATTTT	CASSLFLSVLGNTIYF	16	-	TRBJ1-3	TRBV5-1	-
TGTGCCAGTACTTACAGGGACGGGGACATTCAGTACTTC	CASTYRDGDIQYF	13	-	TRBJ2-4	TRBV19	-
TGCAGCGTTAGCCTCGGGACAGGGGATAATCAGCCCCAGCATTTT	CSVSLGTGDNQPQHF	15	-	TRBJ1-5	TRBV29-1	TRBD1
TGTGCCAGCAGTGAAGGGCCTAGCCCCGCCTACGAGCAGTACTTC	CASSEGPSPAYEQYF	15	-	TRBJ2-7	TRBV6-1	-
TGTGCCAGCTCACCCATGACTGGAGCTGGAAACACCATATATTTT	CASSPMTGAGNTIYF	15	few	TRBJ1-3	TRBV18	-
TGTGCCATCAGGGCCCAGGACAGCACTGGAAACACCATATATTTT	CAIRAQDSTGNTIYF	15	-	TRBJ1-3	TRBV10-3	-
TGTGCCAGCTCATCGACCGGGACAGGTGCGTACTTC	CASSSTGTGAYF	12	once	TRBJ2-7	TRBV18	TRBD1
TGTGCCAGCAGTATAGGGGTGGGAGGGGAAGCTTTCTTT	CASSIGVGGEAFF	13	-	TRBJ1-1	TRBV5-6	-
TGCGCCAGCAGCCCAAGGGGGTCCCCAGGAGAAGCTTTCTTT	CASSPRGSPGEAFF	14	few	TRBJ1-1	TRBV5-1	-
TGTGCCAGCAGTTCCGGGACAGGGCGCGGCTACACCTTC	CASSSGTGRGYTF	13	-	TRBJ1-2	TRBV6-5	TRBD1
TGTGCCAGCAGTGAAGTGGGACAGGGGGGGGTTCACACCTTC	CASSEVGQGGVHTF	14	-	TRBJ1-2	TRBV6-5	TRBD1
TGTGCCAGCAGCTTGGGCAGGGAAAATTCACCCCTCCACTTT	CASSLGRENSPLHF	14	-	TRBJ1-6	TRBV5-8	-
TGTGCCAGTACCGTTACATCAACTAATGAAAAACTGTTTTTT	CASTVTSTNEKLFF	14	-	TRBJ1-4	TRBV19	-
TGTGCCAGTACCTTTCACGCGGGAGGGCCCTACGAGCAGTACTTC	CASTFHAGGPYEQYF	15	-	TRBJ2-7	TRBV19	TRBD2
TGTGCCAGCAGTTATCAGGGGGCTCTCTCCTACAATGAGCAGTTCTTC	CASSYQGALSYNEQFF	16	-	TRBJ2-1	TRBV6-5	TRBD1
TGTGCCAGCAGCTTAGAAGCAGGGACAGATACGCAGTATTTT	CASSLEAGTDTQYF	14	-	TRBJ2-3	TRBV11-3	-
TGTGCCAGCAGCCAAGACCGAGGATCGGGCTACGAGCAGTACTTC	CASSQDRGSGYEQYF	15	-	TRBJ2-7	TRBV4-2	-
TGTGCCAGCAGTGAATGGTTCGGACAGGGGGCTTTCTTT	CASSEWFGQGAFF	13	few	TRBJ1-1	TRBV6-1	TRBD1
TGTGCCAGCAGCCTGGGGGCCCTCTACAATGAGCAGTTCTTC	CASSLGALYNEQFF	14	-	TRBJ2-1	TRBV14	-
TGCGCCAGCAGCCGATACACAGGGGTTGACACTGAAGCTTTCTTT	CASSRYTGVDTEAFF	15	-	TRBJ1-1	TRBV5-1	TRBD1
TGTGCCAGCTCACCCCAACAACCACAGGGCCCCAACTATGGCTACACCTTC	CASSPQQPQGPNYGYTF	17	-	TRBJ1-2	TRBV18	-
TGTGCCAGCAGCGGGACAGGGGCGAACGGGGAGCTGTTTTTT	CASSGTGANGELFF	14	few	TRBJ2-2	TRBV5-6	TRBD1
TGTGCCAGCAGCCCCGGGGGTAGCGGGAGGTTTTACGAGCAGTACTTC	CASSPGGSGRFYEQYF	16	once	TRBJ2-7	TRBV5-4	TRBD2
TGTGCCAGCACCTCTACCTCTGGAAACACCATATATTTT	CASTSTSGNTIYF	13	-	TRBJ1-3	TRBV7-9	-
TGCGCCAGCAGCTCTAGCGGGGGGGCCAATGAGCAGTTCTTC	CASSSSGGANEQFF	14	-	TRBJ2-1	TRBV5-1	TRBD2
TGCGCCAGCAGCTTGGGGCCTCAGGGGGAATCCTACGAGCAGTACTTC	CASSLGPQGESYEQYF	16	-	TRBJ2-7	TRBV5-1	TRBD1
TGTGCCAGCGCTGTAGGGAGCGCGAACACCGGGGAGCTGTTTTTT	CASAVGSANTGELFF	15	-	TRBJ2-2	TRBV2	-
TGTGCCAGCGGATCGGGACTTGCCTACGAGCAGTACTTC	CASGSGLAYEQYF	13	few	TRBJ2-7	TRBV6-1	-
TGTGCCAGCAGTACGGTCGGGGAGACAGGCGAGCAGTACTTC	CASSTVGETGEQYF	14	-	TRBJ2-7	TRBV6-5	-